The T cell receptor (beta chain) described here comes from a study of vaccination effects on CD4 cells after COVID-19 (dated by TCRdb to between 2021 and 2022). Some background on the complete study: Participants received two doses of either the BNT162b2 or the mRNA-1273 mRNA SARS-CoV-2 vaccine. Pre-vaccine samples from a couple of convalescent patients were drawn 16 days and one week before the first dose, 142 and 148 days after COVID-19 diagnosis. SARS-CoV-2 spike-specific CD4+ TCR repertoires from before and after mRNA vaccination were compared in COVID-19 convalescent patients and in infection-naive vaccine recipients. The full study included around ten COVID-19 convalescent patients and a few SARS-CoV-2-naive healthy vaccine recipients. In the study, cultures from other donors were sequenced using the Oncomine TCR Beta short-read assay on an Illumina iSeq 100.

In the ViraFEST assay, PBMC were stimulated with viral peptide pools, and antigen-specific CD4+ T cell clonotypes were then identified by expansion using TCR sequencing. After around 11 days of culture, CD4+ T cells were isolated with the EasySep CD4+ T cell isolation kit. PCR-confirmed SARS-CoV-2 infection had occurred in convalescent patients between March and December 2020, before the Alpha, Beta and Delta variants emerged in the United States. Each well held roughly 2.2 million PBMC cultured in IMDM containing about 5.5% human AB serum, 8.5 to 10 IU/ml IL-2 and gentamicin, along with about 10 ug/ml peptides. Half of the culture medium was replaced with fresh IL-2-containing medium on days 3 and 7. Unless otherwise noted, each peptide stimulation condition was cultured in triplicate wells. PBMC were separated from whole blood using Ficoll-Paque Plus gradient centrifugation and were then either cryopreserved at -140C or used fresh. The overlapping peptide pools covered the spike proteins of SARS-CoV-2 as well as those of the common cold coronaviruses HCoV-NL63, HCoV-OC43 and HCoV-229E. The QIAamp micro DNA kit was used to extract genomic DNA from the cultured CD4+ T cells.

Points the paper makes about the study in general: For convalescent patients, new clones induced by the vaccine made up most of the post-vaccine spike-reactive repertoire, and these new clones were largely distinct from the clones induced by infection. The study was limited by a small number of convalescent patients and lacked early post-infection timepoints. Both infection-induced and vaccine-induced clones contracted markedly at late post-vaccination timepoints, which is consistent with waning T cell responses.

As concerns this clone: The clone's antigen remains unknown. Qualities for individual bases were not recorded, and no much larger clone is one base off.

V and J are truncated by 3 bases and 17 bases respectively, leaving an intervening sequence of 13 bases. From a lookup of the germline V gene, CDR1 and CDR2 are MNHNS and SASEGT. From the cysteine through the phenylalanine, the CDR3 covers 11 amino acids. The retained sequence is limited to the CDR3, 33 bases, with the frame set at the first base. Libraries were prepared through the immunoSEQ multiplex PCR assay. TCR beta CDR3 sequencing was performed on DNA from the cultured, isolated CD4+ T cells. In the original analysis: Non-productive TCR sequences were removed, reads were trimmed to the CDR3 region, and CDR3s of at least 7 amino acids were retained. Antigen-specific clonotypes were identified using the MANAFEST web app by comparison of expansion in peptide wells against reference cultures. For clones to be considered positive, expansion at FDR<0.05 versus reference and all other wells, an odds ratio above 5, and a frequency above 0.1% in two replicate wells were required. Clonotypes significantly expanded in SARS-CoV-2 spike wells and in at least one common cold coronavirus spike condition were defined as cross-reactive. CDR3 similarity was assessed by Levenshtein distance with the stringdist R package, and unrooted trees were built with ape in R 3.6.1. The table was pulled from immuneACCESS by TCRdb, which kept in-frame rearrangements only. Such tables lose some clones; where checked, under half of the loss comes from unresolved V genes, and the rest has no known cause. V and J calls and clone size come straight from that table; D and trimming were deduced from the DNA. The sample yields roughly 25,000 clones; approximately 80% were counted once. 15% to 20% of the sample rests with the top ten.

The TCR originated in a human donor who had a prior SARS-CoV-2 infection. Recombination joined TRBV6-1 with TRBJ1-4, and possibly TRBD1, on 5 matching bases. Sequenced here: CD4+ T cells from PBMCs cultured with HCoV-NL63 spike peptides, sampled before COVID-19 vaccination. The cell subset or site tag for this specimen amounts to: HCoV-NL63 spike overlapping peptide pool stimulation. Here is the DNA: TGTGCCAGCAGTGATCTGGGACCAATTTTTTTT. It encodes CASSDLGPIFF.